These 32 T cell receptor beta chains originate from one sample sequenced in a study of technical replicates of blood from several donors. Sequenced by immunoSEQ multiplex PCR; TCRdb stores in-frame clones only, minus some. Of 75,000 to 95,000 clones in the sample, around 94% were seen once. The source material was T cells isolated from PBMCs. The origin of the receptors is a human donor in good health.

The V and J genes are TRBV4-1 and TRBJ2-5; 12 bases align to TRBD2. This CDR3 is built from 16 residues. The V gene's germline CDR1 is MGHRA and CDR2 YSYEKL. V gave up 2 bases and J gave up 0 bases; unmatched junction bases: 1. The CDR3 loop is CASSQTSGGNQETQYF. CDR3 nucleotides: TGCGCCAGCAGCCAAACTAGCGGGGGGAACCAAGAGACCCAGTACTTC.

The rearrangement uses TRBV2 and TRBJ1-2; no clear D gene. Germline-derived CDR1 and CDR2 are SNHLY and FYNNEI. V was shortened by 2 bases and J by 3 bases, with 10 bases between the two germline ends. The CDR3 loop spans 14 amino acids. The CDR3 protein is CASSELRQDYGYTF. The DNA for the CDR3 is TGTGCCAGCAGTGAATTGAGACAAGACTATGGCTACACCTTC.

The rearrangement joins TRBV4-2 to TRBJ2-7; no clear D gene. The CDR3 sequence is 18 residues long. Germline CDR1 reads LGHNA; CDR2 reads YNFKEQ. V was clipped by 0 bases and J by 0 bases, with 18 bases between them. As DNA, the CDR3 is TGTGCCAGCAGCCAAGAAGAGAGTCATTCCATATACTCCTACGAGCAGTACTTC. This sequence encodes CASSQEESHSIYSYEQYF.

CDR3 protein: CASSTGNANEKLFF. The CDR3 DNA follows: TGTGCCAGCAGTACAGGGAACGCTAATGAAAAACTGTTTTTT. The chain joins TRBV6-1 to TRBJ1-4; D might be TRBD1 (6 bases). This CDR3 region has 14 residues. Trimming removed 5 bases from V and 3 bases from J, with 10 bases in between. The germline V gene encodes CDR1 MNHNS and CDR2 SASEGT.

This CDR3 reads CASERVNTEAFF. The CDR3 DNA sequence: TGTGCCAGCGAGCGGGTGAACACTGAAGCTTTCTTT. The chain couples TRBV2 to TRBJ1-1; D remains unclear. The CDR3 contains 12 residues. Per germline, CDR1 SNHLY and CDR2 FYNNEI. V lost 8 bases, J lost 0 bases, and 7 bases lay in between.

The chain couples TRBV7-9 to TRBJ1-2; D gene ambiguous. The CDR3 runs 13 residues. The germline V gene encodes CDR1 SEHNR and CDR2 FQNEAQ (reference sequence). The germline V and J ends were trimmed by 3 bases and 2 bases, with 7 bases remaining between them. The CDR3 here is CASSLGGNYGYTF. CDR3 DNA: TGTGCCAGCAGCTTGGGCGGGAACTATGGCTACACCTTC. Using reference TRBV7-9 and TRBJ1-2 for the parts outside the CDR3, the full variable domain is DTGVSQNPRHKITKRGQNVTFRCDPISEHNRLYWYRQTLGQGPEFLTYFQNEAQLEKSRLLSDRFSAERPKGSFSTLEIQRTEQGDSAMYLCASSLGGNYGYTFGSGTRLTVV.

The V and J genes are TRBV7-6 and TRBJ1-4; D might be TRBD1 (5 bases). Germline CDR1 is SGHVS and CDR2 is FNYEAQ. Trimming removed 0 bases from V and 8 bases from J, with 13 bases in between. The CDR3 covers 15 residues. The CDR3 coding sequence is TGTGCCAGCAGCTTAGCACAGGTCGCAGGGGAAAAACTGTTTTTT. Protein product: CASSLAQVAGEKLFF.

The chain uses TRBV28 and TRBJ2-7; 11 nucleotides agree with TRBD2. The CDR3 covers 19 residues. The germline gives CDR1 MDHEN, CDR2 SYDVKM. J gave up 3 bases and V 2 bases, and 15 bases lay outside the gene matches. The CDR3 sequence is CASSLGGLAGNWVGYEQYF. CDR3 in DNA: TGTGCCAGCAGTTTAGGTGGACTAGCGGGCAACTGGGTGGGCTACGAGCAGTACTTC.

This chain connects TRBV5-1 to TRBJ2-5; 11 bases agree with TRBD2. V lost 2 bases to trimming and J lost 4 bases; unmatched junction nucleotides: 7. The CDR3 sequence is 16 residues long. Germline loops: CDR1 SGHRS, CDR2 YFSETQ. CDR3 residues: CASSLYSGGAVETQYF. The CDR3 DNA follows: TGCGCCAGCAGCTTATATAGCGGGGGGGCCGTAGAGACCCAGTACTTC.

V usage is TRBV6-1 and J usage is TRBJ1-4; a possible D gene is TRBD1 (6 bases). Trimming stripped 4 bases from V and 8 bases from J, with 20 bases between. The CDR3 covers 16 residues. Germline loops: CDR1 MNHNS, CDR2 SASEGT. The DNA of the CDR3 is TGTGCCAGCAGTGGGGGGCAAGATAGTCTAGGGGAAAAACTGTTTTTT. Translating gives CASSGGQDSLGEKLFF.

This rearrangement joins TRBV19 to TRBJ2-1; 7 nucleotides line up with TRBD2. V was clipped by 0 bases and J by 6 bases; unmatched bases: 8. The CDR3 extends over 16 amino acids. Germline assignment: CDR1 LNHDA and CDR2 SQIVND (reference sequence). In DNA, the CDR3 is TGTGCCAGTAGTATAGAGCCGGGGGGAGTCGGCAATGAGCAGTTCTTC. The encoded protein is CASSIEPGGVGNEQFF.

The CDR3 spells CASSEAVPGTEAFF. Written as DNA, the CDR3 is TGTGCCAGCAGTGAAGCAGTCCCGGGAACTGAAGCTTTCTTT. V and J are TRBV6-1 and TRBJ1-1; D remains ambiguous. Germline V gene sequence: CDR1 MNHNS, CDR2 SASEGT. This CDR3 spans 14 amino acids. The V gene lost 0 bases and the J gene lost 5 bases, with 10 bases spanning the gap.

This clone was found once. The chain uses TRBV6-6 and TRBJ2-3, with 8 bases lining up with TRBD1. CDR1 and CDR2 from the germline V gene are MNHNY and SVGAGI (reference sequence). V was clipped by 5 bases and J by 0 bases; unmatched bases: 7. The CDR3 loop spans 16 amino acids. DNA for the CDR3: TGTGCCAGCAGTAAAGACAGGGGATCTAGCACAGATACGCAGTATTTT. Translated, it gives CASSKDRGSSTDTQYF.

The rearrangement joins TRBV7-8 to TRBJ2-1, with 8 nucleotides matching TRBD1. CDR3 length equals 17 residues. The trim removed 1 base at V and 2 bases at J, leaving 7 bases unmatched. Germline V gives CDR1 SGHVS, CDR2 FQNEAQ. As DNA, the CDR3 is TGTGCCAGCAGCTTAGGCCGGACAGGGAGCACCTACAATGAGCAGTTCTTC. Translation: CASSLGRTGSTYNEQFF.

In its sample, this clone was seen once. CDR3 sequence reads: CASSLGGVGYTF. DNA for the CDR3: TGCGCCAGCAGCTTAGGGGGGGTTGGCTACACCTTC. V is TRBV5-1 and J is TRBJ1-2, with a tentative D call TRBD1 (6 bases). This CDR3 has 12 residues. CDR1 and CDR2 (germline): SGHRS, YFSETQ. The germline V and J ends were trimmed by 2 bases and 7 bases, with 9 bases remaining between them.

The V and J genes are TRBV2 and TRBJ2-5, with a possible D match to TRBD2 (5 bases). CDR3 length: 12 amino acids. CDR1 is SNHLY, CDR2 FYNNEI, per germline. Between the trimmed V and J ends, which lost 3 bases and 4 bases, there was a span of 6 bases. CDR3 in amino acids: CASSDRGETQYF. CDR3 DNA sequence: TGTGCCAGCAGTGATCGGGGAGAGACCCAGTACTTC. Together with reference TRBV2 and TRBJ2-5, the CDR3 gives the full variable domain: EPEVTQTPSHQVTQMGQEVILRCVPISNHLYFYWYRQILGQKVEFLVSFYNNEISEKSEIFDDQFSVERPDGSNFTLKIRSTKLEDSAMYFCASSDRGETQYFGPGTRLLVL.

V is TRBV18 and J is TRBJ1-1; D gene unclear. There are 14 residues in the CDR3. V was clipped by 5 bases and J by 0 bases, with 10 bases between them. Germline values: CDR1 KGHSH, CDR2 LQKENI. The CDR3 sequence: CASSSRDMNTEAFF. For the CDR3, the DNA is TGTGCCAGCTCATCGCGAGATATGAACACTGAAGCTTTCTTT. Full variable domain (missing parts from reference TRBV18 and TRBJ1-1): NAGVMQNPRHLVRRRGQEARLRCSPMKGHSHVYWYRQLPEEGLKFMVYLQKENIIDESGMPKERFSAEFPKEGPSILRIQQVVRGDSAAYFCASSSRDMNTEAFFGQGTRLTVV.

This rearrangement joins TRBV5-1 to TRBJ1-3; D gene uncertain. V shed 4 bases and J shed 0 bases, with 11 bases lying between them. In germline, CDR1 is SGHRS, CDR2 YFSETQ. The length of the CDR3 is 15 residues. The CDR3 nucleotides read TGCGCCAGCAGCATAGAACGGAGCTCTGGAAACACCATATATTTT. Its protein product is CASSIERSSGNTIYF. The full variable domain, completed using reference TRBV5-1 and TRBJ1-3, is KAGVTQTPRYLIKTRGQQVTLSCSPISGHRSVSWYQQTPGQGLQFLFEYFSETQRNKGNFPGRFSGRQFSNSRSEMNVSTLELGDSALYLCASSIERSSGNTIYFGEGSWLTVV.

V gene TRBV4-1 combines with J gene TRBJ2-3; 10 nucleotides line up with TRBD2. The V gene's germline CDR1 is MGHRA and CDR2 YSYEKL. J lost 4 bases, V lost 4 bases, and 8 bases had no gene match. This CDR3 region has 16 residues. CDR3: CASSPFSGGHSDTQYF. The CDR3 DNA is TGCGCCAGCAGCCCCTTTAGCGGGGGGCATTCAGATACGCAGTATTTT.

The V and J genes are TRBV5-1 and TRBJ2-7; TRBD1 matches 9 bases. Trimming took 4 bases from V and 5 from J; bases not matched to a gene: 7. CDR1 and CDR2 (germline): SGHRS, YFSETQ. The CDR3 is made up of 14 amino acids. DNA for the CDR3: TGCGCCAGCAGCACGGGACAGGGTATTCACGAGCAGTACTTC. This sequence encodes CASSTGQGIHEQYF.

The chain has TRBV6-5 and TRBJ2-7; 9 positions agree with TRBD1. The CDR3 spans 15 residues. The V and J ends lost 4 bases and 5 bases, in that order; junction bases with no gene match: 9. The germline V gene encodes CDR1 MNHEY and CDR2 SVGAGI. The CDR3, as DNA: TGTGCCAGCAGTTTCCTGGGACAGGGAAGGAACGAGCAGTACTTC. It specifies CASSFLGQGRNEQYF.

The chain is built from TRBV5-1 and TRBJ2-1; D possibly corresponds to TRBD1 (6 bases). This CDR3 is built from 16 residues. CDR1 and CDR2 (germline): SGHRS, YFSETQ. V lost 5 bases and J 3 bases, leaving 18 bases between the germline ends. CDR3: CASSITKGTHYNEQFF. The DNA of the CDR3 is TGCGCCAGCAGTATTACCAAAGGGACACACTACAATGAGCAGTTCTTC.

The chain is built from TRBV11-2 and TRBJ2-1, with TRBD2 matching 13 bases. V gave up 5 bases and J gave up 6 bases; unmatched junction bases: 10. This CDR3 contains 17 residues. Germline assignment: CDR1 SGHAT and CDR2 FQNNGV. As DNA, the CDR3 is TGTGCCAGCAGCCCATTTTTGTGGACTAGCGGGGGCAATGAGCAGTTCTTC. Its translation is CASSPFLWTSGGNEQFF.

The J gene is TRBJ2-1, the V gene TRBV5-1; tentative D call: TRBD2 (5 bases). Germline V gene lookup returns CDR1 SGHRS and CDR2 YFSETQ. Trimming stripped 2 bases from V and 12 bases from J, with 21 bases between. This CDR3 comprises 15 residues. The CDR3 nucleotides read TGCGCCAGCAGCTTTCTCACAGCGGCGAGCGGAGGGCAGTTCTTC. It specifies CASSFLTAASGGQFF.

The chain employs TRBV5-1 and TRBJ2-2; 8 bases match TRBD2. With 2 bases clipped from V and 1 base from J, the junction kept 4 bases outside the gene matches. This CDR3 is 16 amino acids long. Germline CDR1 SGHRS, CDR2 YFSETQ. The CDR3 loop is CASSFPSGRNTGELFF. The CDR3 DNA reads TGCGCCAGCAGCTTCCCCAGCGGGAGGAACACCGGGGAGCTGTTTTTT.

The V and J genes are TRBV4-2 and TRBJ1-2; 7 bases match TRBD1. Germline V gene sequence: CDR1 LGHNA, CDR2 YNFKEQ. With 0 bases clipped from V and 3 bases from J, the junction kept 1 base outside the gene matches. This CDR3 spans 14 amino acids. Written as DNA, the CDR3 is TGTGCCAGCAGCCAAGACACAGGGGACTATGGCTACACCTTC. Translation: CASSQDTGDYGYTF.

V and J are TRBV29-1 and TRBJ1-1; 8 nucleotides align to TRBD1. The CDR3 covers 11 residues. After removal of 5 bases from V and 8 bases from J, the junction contained 4 bases not matched to a gene. Germline V CDR1 and CDR2: SQVTM, ANQGSEA. The CDR3 reads CSVQGQVEAFF. In DNA form, the CDR3 reads TGCAGCGTTCAGGGACAGGTAGAAGCTTTCTTT.

The rearrangement joins TRBV11-2 to TRBJ2-7, with D possibly matching TRBD1 (6 bases). CDR1 is SGHAT, CDR2 FQNNGV, per germline. Trimming left V 6 bases short and J 6 bases short, with 21 bases between. This CDR3 region has 15 residues. CDR3 coding DNA: TGTGCCAGCAGGACGACCGGGACAAGTTCGGGCGAGCAGTACTTC. Its protein product is CASRTTGTSSGEQYF.

The chain joins TRBV5-4 to TRBJ2-7; 8 bases are a match to TRBD2. Trimming removed 3 bases from V and 2 bases from J; junction bases left unmatched: 10. Per the germline V gene, CDR1 is SGHNT and CDR2 is YYREEE (reference sequence). The CDR3 is 16 residues long. The CDR3 coding sequence is TGTGCCAGCAGCTATGGACTAGCAGGGAAACCCTACGAGCAGTACTTC. This codes for CASSYGLAGKPYEQYF.

This clone showed up just once. The genes are TRBV16 and TRBJ1-2, with D hard to call. V lost 0 bases, J lost 4 bases, and 12 bases lay in between. The CDR3 extends over 15 amino acids. The V gene's germline CDR1 is KGHSY and CDR2 FQNENV. CDR3: CASSQSTVLVYGYTF. DNA of the CDR3: TGTGCCAGCAGCCAATCCACAGTGCTGGTCTATGGCTACACCTTC.

The chain combines TRBV5-5 with TRBJ1-1; 8 bases match TRBD1. The CDR3 is made up of 17 amino acids. Trimming cost V 4 bases and J 2 bases; bases outside gene matches: 13. From germline, CDR1 is SGHKS and CDR2 YYEKEE (reference sequence). The CDR3 is CASSHYRTQGANTEAFF. Written as DNA, the CDR3 is TGTGCCAGCAGCCATTATCGCACCCAGGGGGCCAACACTGAAGCTTTCTTT.

The chain uses TRBV29-1 and TRBJ2-3; D might be TRBD2 (7 bases). Looked up from germline, CDR1 is SQVTM and CDR2 is ANQGSEA. The length of the CDR3 is 13 residues. DNA of the CDR3: TGCAGTGAAGGGGGAGGGCCCTCAGATACGCAGTATTTT. Its protein is CSEGGGPSDTQYF.